This T cell receptor (beta chain) stems from a study of blood T cell repertoires in COVID-19. At the level of the study: Acute and convalescent COVID-19 samples came from the United States, Italy and Spain. T cells, B-cell-depleted T cells, or PBMCs provided the cDNA or gDNA that served as material.

The CDR3 runs 11 residues. V was pared by 5 bases and J by 8 bases, with 7 bases between. CDR1 is LGHDT, CDR2 YNNKEL, per germline (reference sequence). Source study methods: Reference gene primer amplification gave nucleated cell count estimates. Sequenced by immunoSEQ multiplex PCR; TCRdb stores in-frame clones only, minus some. From that table come the V and J calls and clone size; the DNA was used to work out D and trimming. The sample lists 140,000 to 150,000 clones, about 90% seen once, with under 7.5% in the top ten. The sequence came from an older man with acute or convalescent COVID-19. The sample consisted of peripheral blood. The J gene is TRBJ2-1, the V gene TRBV3-1 (or the pseudogene TRBV3-2), with D maybe TRBD1 (6 bases). CDR3 amino acids: CASSAGDEQFF. The CDR3 DNA sequence: TGTGCCAGCAGCGCAGGGGATGAGCAGTTCTTC.